These 3 T cell receptor beta chains share one sample of origin, sequenced in a study of T cell changes during pregnancy in multiple sclerosis (dated by TCRdb to the late 2010s). The library was produced with the immunoSEQ multiplex PCR assay. TCRdb took over this immuneACCESS table, retaining in-frame rearrangements with V and J assigned. Such tables are incomplete; in checked studies, under half of the missing clones stem from an unresolved V gene, and the remainder is unexplained. For this sample there are tens of thousands of clones; about 89% appear just once. The ten largest clones capture around 0.45% of the sample. Sequenced here: CD4+ T cells from peripheral blood mononuclear cells, sampled in the second trimester of pregnancy. These receptor sequences come from a female donor with multiple sclerosis, enrolled in a pregnancy study.

The J gene is TRBJ1-4, the V gene TRBV30; 7 bases fit TRBD1. Germline assignment: CDR1 GTSNPN and CDR2 SVGIG (reference sequence). V trimming: 3 bases; J trimming: 0 bases; junction bases outside the gene matches: 4. The CDR3 extends over 15 amino acids. CDR3 sequence: CAWSRGQATNEKLFF. The CDR3, as DNA: TGTGCCTGGAGCCGTGGACAGGCAACTAATGAAAAACTGTTTTTT.

The V and J genes are TRBV5-1 and TRBJ1-2; D might be TRBD1 (6 bases). Trimming pared 0 bases from V and 3 bases from J, leaving 15 bases between. This CDR3 spans 16 amino acids. Germline-derived CDR1 and CDR2 are SGHRS and YFSETQ. The CDR3 DNA follows: TGCGCCAGCAGCTTGGTAGTTGGGGGCATTGACTATGGCTACACCTTC. Translating gives CASSLVVGGIDYGYTF.

The J gene is TRBJ2-3, the V gene TRBV7-3; 9 bases agree with TRBD2. J lost 6 bases, V lost 6 bases, and 10 bases had no gene match. This CDR3 has 15 residues. The germline V gene has CDR1 SGHTA and CDR2 FQGTGA. The CDR3 loop reads CASRRGGELVDTQYF. In nucleotides, the CDR3 is TGTGCCAGCAGACGCGGGGGGGAACTCGTGGATACGCAGTATTTT.